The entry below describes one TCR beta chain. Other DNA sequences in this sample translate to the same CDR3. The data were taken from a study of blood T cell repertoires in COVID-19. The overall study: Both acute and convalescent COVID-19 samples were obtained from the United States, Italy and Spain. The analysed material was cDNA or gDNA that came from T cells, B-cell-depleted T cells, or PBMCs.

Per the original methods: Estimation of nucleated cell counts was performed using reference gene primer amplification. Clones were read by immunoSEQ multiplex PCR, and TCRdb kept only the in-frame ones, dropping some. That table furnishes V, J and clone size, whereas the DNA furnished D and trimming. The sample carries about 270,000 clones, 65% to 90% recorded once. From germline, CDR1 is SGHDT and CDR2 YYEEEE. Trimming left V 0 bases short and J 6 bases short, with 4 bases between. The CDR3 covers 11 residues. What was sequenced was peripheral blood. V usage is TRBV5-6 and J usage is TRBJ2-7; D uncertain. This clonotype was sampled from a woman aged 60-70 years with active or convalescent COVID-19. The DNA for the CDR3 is TGTGCCAGCAGCTTGGCGGGCGAGCAGTACTTC. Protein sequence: CASSLAGEQYF. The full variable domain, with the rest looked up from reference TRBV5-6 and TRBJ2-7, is DAGVTQSPTHLIKTRGQQVTLRCSPKSGHDTVSWYQQALGQGPQFIFQYYEEEERQRGNFPDRFSGHQFPNYSSELNVNALLLGDSALYLCASSLAGEQYFGPGTRLTVT.